This TCR beta chain was recovered during a study of T cells after yellow fever vaccination. Overall study results and limits: Post-booster repertoires contained most primary-vaccination clones again (around 96% CD4, around 89% CD8).

MiXCR, applied by TCRdb to the 5' RACE reads, yields one record per CDR3 protein. The sample holds roughly 500,000 distinct CDR3 sequences, about a fifth seen once. The CDR3 loop spans 16 amino acids. V shed 5 bases, J shed 6 bases, and the junction held 11 bases outside the gene matches. CDR1 MNHEY and CDR2 SVGEGT come from the germline V gene. Note on this clonotype: The antigen is undetermined.

The chain joins TRBV6-2 or TRBV6-3 to TRBJ2-1, with TRBD1 matching 9 bases. The source of this sequence is a man between 25 and 39 years old who received the YFV17D yellow fever vaccine. The sample here was PBMCs, taken 15 days after the yellow fever booster vaccination. CDR3 sequence (DNA): TGTGCCAGCAGTCCACACCCGGGACAGGGCGGCAATGAGCAGTTCTTC. Its translation is CASSPHPGQGGNEQFF.